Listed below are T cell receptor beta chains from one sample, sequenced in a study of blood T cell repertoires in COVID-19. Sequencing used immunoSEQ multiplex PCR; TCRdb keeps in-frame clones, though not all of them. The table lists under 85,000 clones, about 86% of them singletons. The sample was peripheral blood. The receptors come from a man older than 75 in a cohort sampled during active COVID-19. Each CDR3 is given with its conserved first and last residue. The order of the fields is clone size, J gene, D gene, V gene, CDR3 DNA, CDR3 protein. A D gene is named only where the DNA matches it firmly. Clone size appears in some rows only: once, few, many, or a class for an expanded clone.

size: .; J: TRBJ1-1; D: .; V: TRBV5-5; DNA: TGTGCCAGCAGCTCCCGAATCCAGTCCAACACTGAAGCTTTCTTT; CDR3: CASSSRIQSNTEAFF
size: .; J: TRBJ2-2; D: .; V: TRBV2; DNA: TGTGCCAGCAAACCTACAGCAGGGACGAACACCGGGGAGCTGTTTTTT; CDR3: CASKPTAGTNTGELFF
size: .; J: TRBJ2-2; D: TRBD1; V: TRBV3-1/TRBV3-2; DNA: TGTGCCAGCAGCCTAACAGGGGTGAACACCGGGGAGCTGTTTTTT; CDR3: CASSLTGVNTGELFF
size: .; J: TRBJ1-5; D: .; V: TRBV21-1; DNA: TGTGCCGGGCCTGGGGGGGGTCCCCCGACCAACAATCAGCCCCAGCATTTT; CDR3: CAGPGGGPPTNNQPQHF
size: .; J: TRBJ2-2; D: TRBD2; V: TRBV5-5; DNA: TGTGCCAGCAGCTTGGTTAGCGGGGTTAGCGGGGAGCTGTTTTTT; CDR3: CASSLVSGVSGELFF
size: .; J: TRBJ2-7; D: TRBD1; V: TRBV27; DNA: TGTGCCAGCAGTTTGTCCGGGACAGGGCGTTACGAGCAGTACTTC; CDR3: CASSLSGTGRYEQYF
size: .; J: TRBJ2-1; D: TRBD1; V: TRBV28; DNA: TGTGCCAGCAGTTTAGGCGCGCAGGGGGCGTTTAGGAAAGTAAATGAGCAGTTCTTC; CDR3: CASSLGAQGAFRKVNEQFF
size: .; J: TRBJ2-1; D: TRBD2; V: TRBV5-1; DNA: TGCGCCAGCAGCATTTTTAGCGGGGGGGCCAATGAGCAGTTCTTC; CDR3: CASSIFSGGANEQFF
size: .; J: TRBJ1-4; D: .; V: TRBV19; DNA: TGTGCCACCTCGTGGGCAGGGTCTAATGAAAAACTGTTTTTT; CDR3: CATSWAGSNEKLFF
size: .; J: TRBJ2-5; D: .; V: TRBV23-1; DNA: TGCGCCAGCAGTCCGGAAGGGACACAACAAGAGACCCAGTACTTC; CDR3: CASSPEGTQQETQYF
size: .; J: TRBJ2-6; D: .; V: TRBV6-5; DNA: TGTGCCAGCAGCGCTAGAACTGGGGCCAACGTCCTGACTTTC; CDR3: CASSARTGANVLTF
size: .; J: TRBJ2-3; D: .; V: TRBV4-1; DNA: TGCGCCAGCAGCCAAGCCTATACGCAGTATTTT; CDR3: CASSQAYTQYF
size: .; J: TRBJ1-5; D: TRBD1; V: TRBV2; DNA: TGTGCCAGCAGCCCCCGGACAGGGAATCAGCCCCAGCATTTT; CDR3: CASSPRTGNQPQHF
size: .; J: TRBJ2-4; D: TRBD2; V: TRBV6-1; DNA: TGTGCCAGCAGTGATGTAGCGGGGACGCTAGCCAAAAACATTCAGTACTTC; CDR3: CASSDVAGTLAKNIQYF
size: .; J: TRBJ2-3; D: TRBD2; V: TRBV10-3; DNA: TGTGCCATCAGCCCGGGCCGGGAGGGAGATACGCAGTATTTT; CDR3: CAISPGREGDTQYF
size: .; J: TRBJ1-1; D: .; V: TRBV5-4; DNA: TGTGCCAGCAGCCGGTGGAACACTGAAGCTTTCTTT; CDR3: CASSRWNTEAFF
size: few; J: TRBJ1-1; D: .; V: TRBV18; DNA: TGTGCCAGCACCGAGACACGGAATACTGAAGCTTTCTTT; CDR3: CASTETRNTEAFF
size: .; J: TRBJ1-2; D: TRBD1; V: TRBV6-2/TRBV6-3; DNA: TGTGCCAGCAGCTCCGACAGGGCGGATCTCTATGGCTACACCTTC; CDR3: CASSSDRADLYGYTF
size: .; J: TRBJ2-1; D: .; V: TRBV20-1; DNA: TGCAGTGCTAGTATCGGCGGAGGGTACAATGAGCAGTTCTTC; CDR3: CSASIGGGYNEQFF
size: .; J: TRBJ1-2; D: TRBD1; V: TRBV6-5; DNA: TGTGCCAGCAGTAACGGACAGGGACCAACTCAGGGCTACACCTTC; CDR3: CASSNGQGPTQGYTF
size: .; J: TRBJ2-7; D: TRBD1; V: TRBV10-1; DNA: TGCGCCAGCAGGCTGGGACAGGTTACCTACGAGCAGTACTTC; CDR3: CASRLGQVTYEQYF
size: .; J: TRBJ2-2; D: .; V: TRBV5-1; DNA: TGCGCCAGCAGCTTGGGACCCAGCGCCGTGTTGACCGGGGAGCTGTTTTTT; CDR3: CASSLGPSAVLTGELFF
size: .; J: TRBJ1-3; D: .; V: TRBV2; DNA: TGTGCCAGCAGTGAAGCAAGGGAGGTTGCTATATATTTT; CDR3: CASSEAREVAIYF
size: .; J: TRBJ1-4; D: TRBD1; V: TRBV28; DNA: TGTGCCAGCAGTTTACCCGGGACAGGGGAGGGGGAAAAACTGTTTTTT; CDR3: CASSLPGTGEGEKLFF
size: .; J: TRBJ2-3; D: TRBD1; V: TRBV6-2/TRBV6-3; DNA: TGTGCCAGCAGCGGACAGGGGCCGGGGCATGTCACAGATACGCAGTATTTT; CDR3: CASSGQGPGHVTDTQYF
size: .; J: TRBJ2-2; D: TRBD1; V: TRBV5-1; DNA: TGCGCCAGCAGCCGCCAGGGGGCGCGAAGCACCGGGGAGCTGTTTTTT; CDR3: CASSRQGARSTGELFF
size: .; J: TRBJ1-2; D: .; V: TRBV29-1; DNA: TGCAGCGTACTCAGGGAGGACTATGGCTACACCTTC; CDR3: CSVLREDYGYTF
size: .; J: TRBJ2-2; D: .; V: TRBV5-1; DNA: TGCGCCAGCAGCTTGGGACAGAACACCGGGGAGCTGTTTTTT; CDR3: CASSLGQNTGELFF
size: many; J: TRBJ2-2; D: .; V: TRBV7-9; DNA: TGTGCCAGCAGCTTAGTTTCAGGAACGAACACCGGGGAGCTGTTTTTT; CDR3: CASSLVSGTNTGELFF
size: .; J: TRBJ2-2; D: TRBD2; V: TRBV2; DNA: TGTGCCAGCAGTGGGGGACTAGCGGGGCAGCCCGGGGAGCTGTTTTTT; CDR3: CASSGGLAGQPGELFF
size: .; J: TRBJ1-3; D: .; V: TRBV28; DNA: TGTGCCAGCAAGGGCAGCGCGACGGGAGGAAACACCATATATTTT; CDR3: CASKGSATGGNTIYF
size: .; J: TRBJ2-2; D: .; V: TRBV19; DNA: TGTGCCAGTAGGGATGGGGGGGGCCCGGGGGAGCTGTTTTTT; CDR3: CASRDGGGPGELFF
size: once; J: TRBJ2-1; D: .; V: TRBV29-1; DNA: TGCAGCGTGGAGGACAGCTCCTACAATGAGCAGTTCTTC; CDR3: CSVEDSSYNEQFF
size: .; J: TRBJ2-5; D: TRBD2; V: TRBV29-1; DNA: TGCAGCGGTCTGGGCGGGGGACTCCAAGAGACCCAGTACTTC; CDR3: CSGLGGGLQETQYF
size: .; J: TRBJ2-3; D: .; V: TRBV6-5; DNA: TGTGCCAGCAGTTACCTTATCACAGATACGCAGTATTTT; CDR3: CASSYLITDTQYF
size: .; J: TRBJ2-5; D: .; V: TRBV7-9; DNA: TGTGCCAGCAGCTTACAGGGGTACCAAGAGACCCAGTACTTC; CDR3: CASSLQGYQETQYF
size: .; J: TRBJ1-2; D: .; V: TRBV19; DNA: TGTGCCAGTAGTATCTCAGGGTATGGCTACACCTTC; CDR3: CASSISGYGYTF
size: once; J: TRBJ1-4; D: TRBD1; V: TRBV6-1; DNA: TGTGCCAGCAGTGAACAGGGGGGTGAAAAACTGTTTTTT; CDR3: CASSEQGGEKLFF
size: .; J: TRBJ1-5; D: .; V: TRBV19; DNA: TGTGCCAGTAGTATATCTATTCCCCATCAGCCCCAGCATTTT; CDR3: CASSISIPHQPQHF
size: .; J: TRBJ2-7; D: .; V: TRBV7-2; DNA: TGTGCCAGCAGAACAGGGATTTCCTCCTACGAGCAGTACTTC; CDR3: CASRTGISSYEQYF